Following are 13 T cell receptor beta chains from one sample sequenced in a study of control samples from healthy donors and cancer patients. Assay: immunoSEQ multiplex PCR; the TCRdb copy retains only in-frame clones and omits some. The sample has over 75,000 clones, roughly four fifths seen once. Sequenced input: blood. The receptor source for this set is a man aged 55 to 70 in good health.

This chain uses TRBV12-3 or TRBV12-4 with TRBJ1-1; unclear D gene. The V end was cut by 1 base, the J end by 8 bases, with 11 bases between. CDR3 size: 13 residues. The CDR3 here is CASSLDGWGEAFF. The CDR3 nucleotides read TGTGCCAGCAGTTTAGACGGGTGGGGAGAAGCTTTCTTT.

This sequence joins TRBV11-3 and TRBJ2-5, with 10 positions matching TRBD1. The CDR3 length is 13 residues. The V segment lost 5 bases and the J segment 6 bases; nucleotides outside the gene matches: 3. Germline lookup yields CDR1 SGHNT and CDR2 YENEEA. CDR3 residues: CASSTGQGQTQYF. CDR3 bases: TGTGCCAGCAGCACGGGACAGGGGCAGACCCAGTACTTC.

The DNA of the CDR3 is TGTGCCAGCAGCTTGGATCCCCAGACAGGGTATTCACCCCTCCACTTT. Its translation: CASSLDPQTGYSPLHF. The V and J genes are TRBV5-4 and TRBJ1-6; TRBD1 agrees at 7 bases. J was trimmed by 8 bases and V by 0 bases; bases with no gene match: 8. The CDR3 runs 16 residues. CDR1 is SGHNT, CDR2 YYREEE, per germline (reference sequence).

The chain's CDR3 is CASSLVLAGSYTGELFF. The CDR3 bases are TGTGCCAGCAGCTTAGTATTAGCGGGATCATACACCGGGGAGCTGTTTTTT. V usage is TRBV11-2 and J usage is TRBJ2-2, with 8 positions matching TRBD2. Germline V gene lookup returns CDR1 SGHAT and CDR2 FQNNGV. The length of the CDR3 is 17 residues. V was pared by 1 base and J by 3 bases, with 7 bases of the junction left unmatched.

The chain uses TRBV4-2 and TRBJ2-2; weak D call: TRBD1 (5 bases). The CDR3 has 17 amino acids. Trimming removed 1 base at V and 6 bases at J, with 18 bases between. The germline CDR1 and CDR2 sequences are LGHNA and YNFKEQ. CDR3 in DNA: TGTGCCAGCAGCCAAGCTTCGGCCAGGGCAGGATCCGGGGAGCTGTTTTTT. Translation gives CASSQASARAGSGELFF.

The J gene is TRBJ2-2, the V gene TRBV2; unclear D gene. With 6 bases removed from V and 1 base from J, the gap between germline ends came to 6 bases. This CDR3 contains 13 residues. From germline, CDR1 is SNHLY and CDR2 FYNNEI. CDR3 coding DNA: TGTGCCAGCAGGCCGATGAACACCGGGGAGCTGTTTTTT. Translated: CASRPMNTGELFF.

This chain uses TRBV30 with TRBJ2-7; D assignment may be TRBD1 or TRBD2 (5 bases each). The germline V gene encodes CDR1 GTSNPN and CDR2 SVGIG (reference sequence). V was trimmed by 0 bases and J by 7 bases, leaving 13 bases between them. The CDR3 sequence is 13 residues long. This CDR3 is CAWSVSGGWEQYF. The DNA of the CDR3 is TGTGCCTGGAGTGTATCTGGGGGTTGGGAGCAGTACTTC.

Points on this clone: This sample also contains other DNA sequences that code for the same CDR3. The chain carries TRBV28 and TRBJ1-5; TRBD1 aligns across 7 bases. Losses at the gene ends were 5 bases for V and 2 bases for J; bases not matched to a gene: 6. The length of the CDR3 is 15 residues. Germline CDR1 is MDHEN and CDR2 is SYDVKM. The CDR3 region has the DNA TGTGCCAGCAGTCGACTTACAGGGGGCAATCAGCCCCAGCATTTT. Its protein product is CASSRLTGGNQPQHF.

The rearrangement uses TRBV9 and TRBJ1-3; maybe TRBD1 (5 bases). Germline CDR1 is SGDLS and CDR2 is YYNGEE. The CDR3 has 16 residues. Deletions cut 4 bases from V and 4 bases from J, with 18 bases between. Written as DNA, the CDR3 is TGTGCCAGCAGCCCATATCAGGGAAATAGAGGAAACACCATATATTTT. It yields the protein CASSPYQGNRGNTIYF.

The rearrangement joins TRBV24-1 to TRBJ1-2; 8 positions match TRBD1. V dropped 3 bases and J dropped 8; count of bases not matched to a gene: 4. Germline V gene sequence: CDR1 KGHDR, CDR2 SFDVKD. The CDR3 loop spans 13 amino acids. CDR3 sequence reads: CATSDRQGLGYTF. The CDR3 DNA sequence: TGTGCCACCAGTGATCGACAGGGGTTGGGCTACACCTTC.

V and J are TRBV15 and TRBJ2-5, with D possibly matching TRBD1 (5 bases). CDR1 is LNHNV, CDR2 YYDKDF, per germline (reference sequence). V was pared by 0 bases and J by 5 bases, with 13 bases between. This CDR3 region has 15 residues. The CDR3 region is CATSRDATRQETQYF. The CDR3 nucleotides read TGTGCCACCAGCAGAGATGCGACACGACAGGAGACCCAGTACTTC.

The chain links TRBV12-3 or TRBV12-4 to TRBJ1-1; D gene uncertain. This CDR3 spans 13 amino acids. The ends were cut back, 3 bases at V and 1 base at J, with 6 bases in the middle. CDR3 sequence: CASSFTRNTEAFF. CDR3 bases: TGTGCCAGCAGTTTCACGCGGAACACTGAAGCTTTCTTT.

CDR3 in DNA: TGTGCCAGCCGAAGTTCCAATTCACCCCTCCACTTT. Protein: CASRSSNSPLHF. The rearrangement joins TRBV25-1 to TRBJ1-6; no clear D gene. CDR1 MGHDK and CDR2 SYGVNS come from the germline V gene. This CDR3 has 12 amino acids. The V and J ends lost 8 bases and 7 bases respectively, with 9 bases between them. The entire variable domain, with the rest obtained from reference TRBV25-1 and TRBJ1-6, is as follows: EADIYQTPRYLVIGTGKKITLECSQTMGHDKMYWYQQDPGMELHLIHYSYGVNSTEKGDLSSESTVSRIRTEHFPLTLESARPSHTSQYLCASRSSNSPLHFGNGTRLTVT.